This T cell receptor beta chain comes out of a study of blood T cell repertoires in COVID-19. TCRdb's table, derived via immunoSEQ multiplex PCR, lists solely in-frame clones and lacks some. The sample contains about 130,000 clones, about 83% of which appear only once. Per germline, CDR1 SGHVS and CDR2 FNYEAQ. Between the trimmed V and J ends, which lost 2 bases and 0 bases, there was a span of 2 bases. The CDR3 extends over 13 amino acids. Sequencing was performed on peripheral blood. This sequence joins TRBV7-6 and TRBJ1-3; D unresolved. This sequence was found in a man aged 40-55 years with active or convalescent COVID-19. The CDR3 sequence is CASSLYSGNTIYF. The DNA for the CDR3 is TGTGCCAGCAGCTTATACTCTGGAAACACCATATATTTT. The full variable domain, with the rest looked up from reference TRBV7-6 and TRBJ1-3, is GAGVSQSPRYKVTKRGQDVALRCDPISGHVSLYWYRQALGQGPEFLTYFNYEAQQDKSGLPNDRFSAERPEGSISTLTIQRTEQRDSAMYRCASSLYSGNTIYFGEGSWLTVV.